This T cell receptor (beta chain) was captured by sequencing in a study of Ad26.COV2.S vaccination and SARS-CoV-2 variants. Treatment here: about 20 received Ad26.COV2.S at low or high dose, single or two shots; 5 received placebo; per-sample allocation not given. The investigators took samples on day 63 after the first vaccine or placebo injection. Assay used: immunoSEQ multiplex PCR; TCRdb lists only in-frame clones, some missing. The sample records about 680,000 clones, 70% to 90% being singletons. The sample in question was peripheral blood, obtained in a trial of Ad26.COV2.S vaccine versus placebo. This receptor was obtained from a person between 18 and 59 years old who received the Ad26.COV2.S COVID-19 vaccine or a placebo.

CDR3 sequence: CSALTYNEQFF. The CDR3 nucleotides read TGCAGTGCCCTAACTTACAATGAGCAGTTCTTC. The V gene is TRBV20-1, the J gene TRBJ2-1; D unclear. Germline V gives CDR1 DFQATT, CDR2 SNEGSKA (reference sequence). V shed 6 bases and J shed 4 bases, with 7 bases lying between them. The CDR3 consists of 11 residues.